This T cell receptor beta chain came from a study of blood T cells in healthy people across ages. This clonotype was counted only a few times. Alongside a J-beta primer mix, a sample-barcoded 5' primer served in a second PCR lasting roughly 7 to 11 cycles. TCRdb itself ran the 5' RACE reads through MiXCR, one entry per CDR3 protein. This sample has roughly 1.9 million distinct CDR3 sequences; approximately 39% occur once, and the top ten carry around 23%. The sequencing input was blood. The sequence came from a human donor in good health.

In DNA form, the CDR3 reads TGTGCCAGCAGCCAACTTCGAAATCGCGGATGGCCCCCGAGTAGACAAGAGACCCAGTACTTC. Translating gives CASSQLRNRGWPPSRQETQYF. J is TRBJ2-5 and V is TRBV3-1, with unresolved D. V lost 2 bases and J 2 bases, leaving 30 bases between the germline ends. CDR3 size: 21 residues. Germline assignment: CDR1 LGHDT and CDR2 YNNKEL (reference sequence).